This T cell receptor (beta chain) was sequenced during a study of patients and donors after allogeneic stem cell transplantation. Via MiXCR, TCRdb re-called the RT-PCR reads, giving one row per CDR3 protein. Of approximately 200,000 distinct CDR3 sequences in the sample, 11% to 15% are singletons; the top ten hold around 10%. The CDR3 covers 15 residues. Germline CDR1 SGHTS, CDR2 YDEGEE. V was clipped by 0 bases and J by 4 bases, with 11 bases between them. Input material: blood, either unsorted or a sorted T cell fraction (not recorded which). The chain employs TRBV5-8 and TRBJ1-3; D call uncertain. The sequence came from a human donor who was either an allogeneic HSCT recipient or a stem cell or donor lymphocyte infusion donor (not recorded which). It is not recorded whose cells these are; they may come from a transplant donor. CDR3 residues: CASSLASALGNTIYF. As DNA, the CDR3 is TGTGCCAGCAGCTTGGCTTCGGCACTCGGAAACACCATATATTTT.